This TCR beta chain was sequenced during a study of EBV T-cell therapy then PD-1 blockade in nasopharyngeal carcinoma. Time point of the sample: 266 days after commencement of treatment, after nivolumab therapy. Treatment reported: AdE1-LMPpoly-expanded autologous EBV-specific T-cell therapy followed by anti-PD-1 nivolumab. The CDR3 spans 15 residues. CDR1 and CDR2 (germline): LNHDA, SQIVND (reference sequence). The junction had 7 bases not matched to a gene; V was cut back by 5 bases and J by 4 bases. Repertoires were generated with immunoSEQ multiplex PCR, while TCRdb's copy carries only in-frame clones and drops some. This sample carries around 19,000 clones, roughly 80% of them seen once, and the ten largest clones take approximately 34%. Concerning this clone itself: The antigen remains undetermined.

This TCR was recovered from a man aged 40-49 years with nasopharyngeal carcinoma. This chain uses TRBV19 with TRBJ2-1, with TRBD1 matching over 8 bases. The sample in question was CD8+ T cells from blood, obtained around day 240 from a patient whose treatment included autologous EBV-specific T cells and nivolumab. The CDR3 here is CASSWTGIPYNEQFF. The DNA of the CDR3 is TGTGCCAGTAGTTGGACAGGGATACCATACAATGAGCAGTTCTTC.